These 10 T cell receptor beta chains came from one sample sequenced in a study of chemoradiotherapy in HPV16-positive cancers. The protocol was immunoSEQ multiplex PCR, while the TCRdb copy is restricted to in-frame clones and leaves out a portion. This table has some 9,600 clones, more than 70% appearing once. The input for sequencing was blood, taken from a patient who underwent chemoradiotherapy. The origin of the receptors is a human donor with HPV-associated anogenital cancer.

The chain combines TRBV6-5 with TRBJ2-1, with 12 nucleotides matching TRBD2. V lost 2 bases, J lost 7 bases, and 6 bases stayed unmatched. CDR3 size: 16 residues. The V gene's germline CDR1 is MNHEY and CDR2 SVGAGI. DNA of the CDR3: TGTGCCAGCAGTTACGCACTAGCGGGGGGACAAAATGAGCAGTTCTTC. It is translated as CASSYALAGGQNEQFF.

This clone was detected only a few times. CDR3 DNA sequence: TGTGCCAGCAGTTATATCCCGGGCACTGAAGCTTTCTTT. Translation: CASSYIPGTEAFF. The chain employs TRBV6-6 and TRBJ1-1; D call uncertain. CDR1 and CDR2 (germline): MNHNY, SVGAGI (reference sequence). There are 13 residues in the CDR3. Between the trimmed V and J ends, which lost 3 bases and 4 bases, there was a span of 9 bases.

The chain carries TRBV13 and TRBJ2-3; D perhaps matches TRBD2 (5 bases). The V gene's germline CDR1 is PRHDT and CDR2 FYEKMQ (reference sequence). The CDR3 contains 15 residues. With 4 bases removed from V and 4 bases from J, the gap between germline ends came to 15 bases. The CDR3 region has the DNA TGTGCCAGCAGCTCGCGGGCTCCGGGCCCAGATACGCAGTATTTT. Its translation is CASSSRAPGPDTQYF.

This clone came up once. DNA for the CDR3: TGTGCCAGCAGGGTTAGTAATTCTGAAGCTTTCTTT. Protein sequence: CASRVSNSEAFF. This chain links TRBV14 with TRBJ1-1; D gene uncertain. The CDR3 totals 12 residues. Per germline, CDR1 SGHDN and CDR2 FVKESK. With 6 bases removed from V and 6 bases from J, the gap between germline ends came to 11 bases.

V is TRBV6-1 and J is TRBJ1-4; unclear D gene. The ends were cut back, 6 bases at V and 5 bases at J, with 16 bases in the middle. Germline assignment: CDR1 MNHNS and CDR2 SASEGT. The CDR3 runs 15 residues. The CDR3 sequence: CASREYGSSNEKLFF. The CDR3 bases are TGTGCCAGCAGGGAATACGGCTCTTCAAATGAAAAACTGTTTTTT.

V and J are TRBV5-1 and TRBJ1-2, with 7 positions matching TRBD1. This CDR3 comprises 13 residues. In germline, CDR1 is SGHRS, CDR2 YFSETQ. The ends lost 4 bases at V and 4 bases at J; junction bases unmatched: 4. The CDR3 DNA sequence: TGCGCCAGCAGCCCTGACAGGGCCTATGGCTACACCTTC. It translates to CASSPDRAYGYTF.

As regards this clone: Other DNA variants within this sample encode the same CDR3. V and J are TRBV11-2 and TRBJ1-1; D gene uncertain. Germline-derived CDR1 and CDR2 are SGHAT and FQNNGV. V lost 1 base and J 1 base, leaving 4 bases between the germline ends. CDR3 length: 13 amino acids. CDR3 DNA: TGTGCCAGCAGCTTAGGGCGGAACACTGAAGCTTTCTTT. It codes for CASSLGRNTEAFF.

The chain links TRBV5-6 to TRBJ2-2; D is possibly TRBD1 or TRBD2 (5 bases each). The length of the CDR3 is 13 residues. The germline V gene encodes CDR1 SGHDT and CDR2 YYEEEE. V was pared by 7 bases and J by 3 bases, with 10 bases between. The CDR3 DNA sequence: TGTGCCAGCCGAGGGACGTACACCGGGGAGCTGTTTTTT. Translation gives CASRGTYTGELFF.

This rearrangement joins TRBV9 to TRBJ1-1; no clear D gene. The CDR3 runs to 14 residues. Germline values: CDR1 SGDLS, CDR2 YYNGEE. The V gene lost 3 bases and the J gene lost 4 bases, with 13 bases spanning the gap. This chain's CDR3 is CASSAYGEPTEAFF. DNA for the CDR3: TGTGCCAGCAGCGCCTACGGGGAGCCCACTGAAGCTTTCTTT. The full variable domain, completed using reference TRBV9 and TRBJ1-1, is DSGVTQTPKHLITATGQRVTLRCSPRSGDLSVYWYQQSLDQGLQFLIQYYNGEERAKGNILERFSAQQFPDLHSELNLSSLELGDSALYFCASSAYGEPTEAFFGQGTRLTVV.

In its sample, this clone was seen a few times. This chain connects TRBV7-8 to TRBJ1-6; 7 nucleotides align to TRBD1. Per the germline V gene, CDR1 is SGHVS and CDR2 is FQNEAQ. Trimming removed 4 bases from V and 7 bases from J; junction bases left unmatched: 7. The CDR3 totals 15 residues. The CDR3 loop reads CASSWSGQLNSPLHF. The CDR3 DNA sequence: TGTGCCAGCAGCTGGTCGGGACAGTTAAATTCACCCCTCCACTTT.